One sample yielded the 18 T cell receptor beta chains listed below, sequenced in a study of T cell repertoires in cytomegalovirus infection. Via MiXCR, TCRdb re-called the reads, giving one row per CDR3 protein. The sample comprises hundreds of thousands of distinct CDR3 sequences, under 20% of which are singletons, and 9.5% to 15% rests with the top ten. Specimen: PBMCs. Receptor source: a human donor in good health (CMV status not recorded). Some clones in this sample may be carry-over from other donors' samples.

This clonotype was observed at least ten times. The chain uses TRBV4-1 and TRBJ1-6; D not resolved. The V gene's germline CDR1 is MGHRA and CDR2 YSYEKL. This CDR3 region has 17 residues. Deletions cut 0 bases from V and 0 bases from J, with 9 bases between. The CDR3 nucleotides read TGCGCCAGCAGCCAAGATTTCCCATCCTCCTATAATTCACCCCTCCACTTT. It is translated as CASSQDFPSSYNSPLHF.

In its sample, this clonotype was seen many times. In DNA form, the CDR3 reads TGTGCCAGCAGCTCCGGACAGAAATGTAGCAATCAGCCCCAGCATTTT. This encodes CASSSGQKCSNQPQHF. The chain joins TRBV11-1 to TRBJ1-5; the D gene is possibly TRBD1 (6 bases). Germline V CDR1 and CDR2: SGHAT, FQDESV (reference sequence). V shed 4 bases and J shed 0 bases, with 13 bases lying between them. The CDR3 is 16 residues long.

V and J are TRBV7-8 and TRBJ2-2; no firm D call. The CDR3 is made up of 14 amino acids. Trimming shortened V by 1 base and J by 9 bases, and 12 bases separated the two germline ends. Germline assignment: CDR1 SGHVS and CDR2 FQNEAQ. CDR3 nucleotides: TGTGCCAGCAGCTTAGAGGATTTGGCCCGGGAGCTGTTTTTT. Translating gives CASSLEDLARELFF. The variable domain in full, with the rest retrieved from reference TRBV7-8 and TRBJ2-2, is GAGVSQSPRYKVAKRGQDVALRCDPISGHVSLFWYQQALGQGPEFLTYFQNEAQLDKSGLPSDRFFAERPEGSVSTLKIQRTQQEDSAVYLCASSLEDLARELFFGEGSRLTVL.

The rearrangement joins TRBV2 to TRBJ2-6, with D maybe TRBD1 (5 bases). The ends were cut back, 2 bases at V and 1 base at J, with 6 bases in the middle. The CDR3 consists of 15 residues. Germline lookup yields CDR1 SNHLY and CDR2 FYNNEI. The CDR3, as DNA: TGTGCCAGCAGTGAACAGGGTTCTGGGGCCAACGTCCTGACTTTC. This encodes CASSEQGSGANVLTF.

This clonotype was detected ten times or more. This chain connects TRBV7-2 to TRBJ2-5; D is possibly TRBD2 (6 bases). The CDR3 length is 14 residues. Trimming stripped 3 bases from V and 3 bases from J, with 11 bases between. Per germline, CDR1 SGHTA and CDR2 FQGNSA. The CDR3 region is CASSFSGLKETQYF. CDR3 DNA: TGTGCCAGCAGCTTCTCGGGACTCAAAGAGACCCAGTACTTC.

For this clonotype: At one of its ends the junction is not consistent with the germline gene, which may arise from a read error. The chain employs TRBV6-2 or TRBV6-3 and TRBJ2-3; D gene ambiguous. CDR3 length equals 12 residues. Germline V gene data show CDR1 as MNHEY and CDR2 as SVGEGT. As DNA, the CDR3 is TGTGCCAGCAGTTACGACGGTGCCTCGATGGGTTTT. This codes for CASSYDGASMGF.

The chain combines TRBV2 with TRBJ1-3; no clear D. CDR3 length: 12 residues. V was cut by 7 bases and J by 0 bases, with 4 bases left in between. CDR1 is SNHLY and CDR2 is FYNNEI in the germline V gene. CDR3 amino acids: CASKISGNTIYF. As DNA, the CDR3 is TGTGCCAGCAAGATCTCTGGAAACACCATATATTTT.

This clonotype was seen repeatedly, ten times or more. The chain couples TRBV4-2 to TRBJ1-4; D is perhaps TRBD1 (5 bases). CDR1 and CDR2 (germline): LGHNA, YNFKEQ. Trimming left V 0 bases short and J 8 bases short, with 16 bases between. The CDR3 contains 16 residues. CDR3 bases: TGTGCCAGCAGCCAAGATCTAGGGAGGGGTCGGGAAAAACTGTTTTTT. It encodes CASSQDLGRGREKLFF.

Only a few counts were recorded for this clonotype. The chain uses TRBV6-1 and TRBJ1-1; TRBD1 agrees at 7 bases. This CDR3 spans 15 amino acids. Per the germline V gene, CDR1 is MNHNS and CDR2 is SASEGT. Trimming took 2 bases from V and 4 from J; bases not matched to a gene: 7. DNA for the CDR3: TGTGCCAGCAGTGAAATGGGAGGGGGCCTCACTGAAGCTTTCTTT. Amino acids: CASSEMGGGLTEAFF.

The chain combines TRBV28 with TRBJ1-1; unclear D gene. Germline lookup yields CDR1 MDHEN and CDR2 SYDVKM. With 10 bases removed from V and 1 base from J, the gap between germline ends came to 10 bases. This CDR3 is 12 amino acids long. The CDR3 DNA is TGTGCCACCTCCACCGGGAACACTGAAGCTTTCTTT. This sequence encodes CATSTGNTEAFF.

Ten or more counts support this clonotype. The V gene is TRBV11-2, the J gene TRBJ2-1, with 8 bases lining up with TRBD1. The ends lost 4 bases at V and 6 bases at J; junction bases unmatched: 5. Germline loops: CDR1 SGHAT, CDR2 FQNNGV. The CDR3 runs to 14 residues. The CDR3 loop is CASSSQGASNEQFF. For the CDR3, the DNA is TGTGCCAGCAGCTCGCAGGGGGCGAGCAATGAGCAGTTCTTC. Looking up the rest from reference TRBV11-2 and TRBJ2-1 gives the full variable domain: EAGVAQSPRYKIIEKRQSVAFWCNPISGHATLYWYQQILGQGPKLLIQFQNNGVVDDSQLPKDRFSAERLKGVDSTLKIQPAKLEDSAVYLCASSSQGASNEQFFGPGTRLTVL.

The chain couples TRBV7-9 to TRBJ1-1, with D tentatively TRBD1 (5 bases). Germline V gene lookup returns CDR1 SEHNR and CDR2 FQNEAQ (reference sequence). With 8 bases removed from V and 1 base from J, the gap between germline ends came to 14 bases. The CDR3 loop spans 14 amino acids. DNA for the CDR3: TGTGCCAGCTTCCAGGGCCAGTCGAACACTGAAGCTTTCTTT. This gives the protein CASFQGQSNTEAFF.

This clonotype came up a few times. This sequence joins TRBV20-1 and TRBJ2-2, with 8 bases aligning to TRBD1. The CDR3 has 14 residues. The V segment lost 6 bases and the J segment 1 base; nucleotides outside the gene matches: 4. CDR1 and CDR2 (germline): DFQATT, SNEGSKA (reference sequence). The DNA for the CDR3 is TGCAGTGCCTCAGGGGGCTGGAACACCGGGGAGCTGTTTTTT. Translation gives CSASGGWNTGELFF.

This clonotype was counted a few times. This sequence joins TRBV20-1 and TRBJ2-1; 10 bases are shared with TRBD2. This CDR3 is 13 amino acids long. Trimming cost V 6 bases and J 7 bases; bases outside gene matches: 6. The germline V gene encodes CDR1 DFQATT and CDR2 SNEGSKA (reference sequence). The CDR3 region is CSAGSGGANEQFF. As DNA, the CDR3 is TGCAGTGCCGGAAGCGGGGGGGCAAATGAGCAGTTCTTC.

This clonotype was found many times. V is TRBV2 and J is TRBJ1-4; D is ambiguous. Trimming took off 4 bases at V and 0 bases at J, with 9 bases between the two ends. This CDR3 is 15 amino acids long. The germline V gene encodes CDR1 SNHLY and CDR2 FYNNEI. In nucleotides, the CDR3 is TGTGCCAGCAGTGGTCCTACCACAACTAATGAAAAACTGTTTTTT. It encodes CASSGPTTTNEKLFF.

This clonotype was counted ten times or more. The V call is TRBV7-6, the J call TRBJ2-5; no definite D call. CDR1 SGHVS and CDR2 FNYEAQ come from the germline V gene. This CDR3 has 16 residues. The germline V and J ends were trimmed by 2 bases and 4 bases, with 17 bases remaining between them. CDR3 sequence reads: CASSLRGPRDGETQYF. The CDR3 DNA follows: TGTGCCAGCAGCTTACGTGGGCCCCGCGACGGAGAGACCCAGTACTTC.

DNA of the CDR3: TGTGCCAGCAGCCCCGCTAGCGGGGGGGCGACAGATACGCAGTATTTT. As protein: CASSPASGGATDTQYF. J is TRBJ2-3 and V is TRBV7-3; 12 bases are shared with TRBD2. The CDR3 has 16 residues. CDR1 and CDR2 from the germline V gene are SGHTA and FQGTGA. V lost 5 bases to trimming and J lost 3 bases; unmatched junction nucleotides: 6. The full variable domain, with the rest looked up from reference TRBV7-3 and TRBJ2-3, is GAGVSQTPSNKVTEKGKYVELRCDPISGHTALYWYRQSLGQGPEFLIYFQGTGAADDSGLPNDRFFAVRPEGSVSTLKIQRTERGDSAVYLCASSPASGGATDTQYFGPGTRLTVL.

The chain uses TRBV2 and TRBJ2-7; maybe TRBD1 (6 bases). The germline V gene has CDR1 SNHLY and CDR2 FYNNEI. CDR3 length: 15 amino acids. Trimming removed 8 bases from V and 0 bases from J, with 17 bases in between. CDR3 DNA sequence: TGTGCCAGCTATTCTCCGGGACACAACTCCTACGAGCAGTACTTC. Translating gives CASYSPGHNSYEQYF.